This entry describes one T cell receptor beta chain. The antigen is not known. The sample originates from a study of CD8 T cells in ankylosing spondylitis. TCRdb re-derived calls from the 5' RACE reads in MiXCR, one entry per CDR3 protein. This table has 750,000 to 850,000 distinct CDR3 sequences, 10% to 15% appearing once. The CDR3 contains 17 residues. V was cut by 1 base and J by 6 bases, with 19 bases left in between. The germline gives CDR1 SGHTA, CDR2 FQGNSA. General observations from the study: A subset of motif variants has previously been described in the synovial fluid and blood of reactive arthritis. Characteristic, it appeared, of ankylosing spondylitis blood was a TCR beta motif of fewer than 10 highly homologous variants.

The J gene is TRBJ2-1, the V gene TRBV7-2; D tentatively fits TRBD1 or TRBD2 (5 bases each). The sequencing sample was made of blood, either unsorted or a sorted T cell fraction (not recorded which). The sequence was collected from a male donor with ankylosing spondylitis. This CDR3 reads CASSLGFRASWSNEQFF. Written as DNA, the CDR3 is TGTGCCAGCAGCTTAGGCTTCAGGGCTAGCTGGTCCAATGAGCAGTTCTTC.